This TCR beta chain was sequenced for a study of blood T cells in healthy people across ages. Turning to the study itself: There was about one barcoded beta molecule captured by template switching per two T cells.

This CDR3 comprises 14 residues. Germline CDR1 is SQVTM and CDR2 is ANQGSEA. After removal of 7 bases from V and 3 bases from J, the junction contained 11 bases not matched to a gene. Researchers isolated at least 6 million PBMCs per sample. This clonotype was recorded many times. Using a J-beta primer mix together with a sample-barcoded 5' primer, a second PCR was run for roughly 6 to 12 cycles. Every molecule of cDNA carried a tag from a template-switch adaptor with 12 random nucleotides. TCRdb re-analysed the 5' RACE reads in MiXCR, keeping a single row per CDR3 protein. The sample holds 1.5 million to 2 million distinct CDR3 sequences; 28% are singletons and the top ten take 7.7%.

The chain couples TRBV29-1 to TRBJ2-7; TRBD1 aligns across 8 bases. This TCR came from a woman younger than 45 in good health. Sequences were obtained from blood. The CDR3 protein is CSARTGTGGYEQYF. In nucleotides, the CDR3 is TGCAGCGCTAGAACCGGGACAGGAGGCTACGAGCAGTACTTC.